One and the same sample provided the 13 T cell receptor beta chains below, sequenced in a study of identical twins. TCRdb analysed the 5' RACE reads with MiXCR anew, one entry per CDR3 protein. The sample carries 350,000 to 450,000 distinct CDR3 sequences, around a sixth recorded once. The sample was naive T cells sorted from blood. Every receptor here comes from a man aged 50 to 60 in good health.

With respect to this clonotype: The conserved final phenylalanine or tryptophan is absent from the CDR3, which likely points to a read error. V is TRBV5-1 and J is TRBJ2-6; tentative D call: TRBD2 (6 bases). This CDR3 has 15 amino acids. The germline V and J ends were trimmed by 4 bases and 0 bases, with 8 bases remaining between them. Germline V gene sequence: CDR1 SGHRS, CDR2 YFSETQ. The CDR3 spells CASSAGSSGANVLTS. CDR3 DNA: TGCGCCAGCAGCGCGGGATCCTCTGGGGCCAACGTCCTGACTTCC.

The J gene is TRBJ1-1, the V gene TRBV5-1, with D possibly being TRBD1 (5 bases). CDR3 length: 13 amino acids. V was cut by 0 bases and J by 8 bases, with 11 bases left in between. Germline V gives CDR1 SGHRS, CDR2 YFSETQ. The CDR3 DNA follows: TGCGCCAGCAGCTTGGCCGGAGGGGAGGAAGCTTTCTTT. Protein sequence: CASSLAGGEEAFF.

This clonotype was found many times. The V call is TRBV28, the J call TRBJ1-5; maybe TRBD1 (5 bases). Trimming left V 6 bases short and J 6 bases short, with 12 bases between. Germline V gene sequence: CDR1 MDHEN, CDR2 SYDVKM. The CDR3 contains 13 residues. The CDR3, as DNA: TGTGCCAGCAGCACACCGGGGGGTCAGCCCCAGCATTTT. It codes for CASSTPGGQPQHF.

The chain uses TRBV6-2 or TRBV6-3 and TRBJ2-1; 7 nucleotides match TRBD2. Per germline, CDR1 MNHEY and CDR2 SVGEGT. The junction had 10 bases not matched to a gene; V was cut back by 4 bases and J by 7 bases. This CDR3 has 15 amino acids. CDR3 sequence: CASSSPRLAANEQFF. For the CDR3, the DNA is TGTGCCAGCAGTTCCCCCCGGCTAGCGGCTAATGAGCAGTTCTTC.

CDR3: CASSPQGLTGGNQPQHF. The CDR3 DNA follows: TGTGCCAGCTCACCACAAGGTTTAACAGGAGGGAATCAGCCCCAGCATTTT. The gene calls are TRBV18 and TRBJ1-5, with D perhaps matching TRBD1 (5 bases). The CDR3 length is 17 residues. Trimming removed 1 base at V and 4 bases at J, with 17 bases between. Germline V lookup: CDR1 KGHSH, CDR2 LQKENI.

This clonotype was counted between two and nine times. The rearrangement joins TRBV4-1 to TRBJ2-7; tentatively, D is TRBD2 (6 bases). The V and J ends lost 0 bases and 0 bases respectively, with 12 bases between them. The CDR3 spans 16 residues. Germline CDR1 MGHRA, CDR2 YSYEKL. The CDR3 region has the DNA TGCGCCAGCAGCCAAGAGGCGGGGCACAGCTCCTACGAGCAGTACTTC. This encodes CASSQEAGHSSYEQYF.

This clonotype was seen ten or more times. The chain has TRBV5-1 and TRBJ2-3, with 8 bases fitting TRBD1. The V and J ends lost 0 bases and 8 bases, in that order; junction bases with no gene match: 11. The CDR3 has 16 amino acids. Germline V CDR1 and CDR2: SGHRS, YFSETQ. The CDR3 region is CASSLALAGGVSTQYF. The CDR3, as DNA: TGCGCCAGCAGCTTGGCCCTGGCAGGGGGCGTTTCTACGCAGTATTTT.

The chain employs TRBV6-2 or TRBV6-3 and TRBJ2-1, with D hard to call. CDR3 length: 14 residues. Between the trimmed V and J ends, which lost 2 bases and 10 bases, there was a span of 15 bases. Germline-derived CDR1 and CDR2 are MNHEY and SVGEGT. Here the CDR3 reads CASSYGSSGGEQFF. In nucleotides, the CDR3 is TGTGCCAGCAGTTACGGGTCGTCCGGTGGGGAGCAGTTCTTC.

The chain couples TRBV25-1 to TRBJ2-1; TRBD2 matches 12 bases. Germline CDR1 and CDR2: MGHDK and SYGVNS. CDR3 length: 17 amino acids. With V trimmed by 1 base and J by 3 bases, 4 bases remained unmatched. CDR3 nucleotide sequence: TGTGCCAGCAGTGAATCTAGGACTAGCGGGAACTACAATGAGCAGTTCTTC. It specifies CASSESRTSGNYNEQFF.

This clonotype was counted a few times. J is TRBJ1-2 and V is TRBV20-1, with 7 bases that match TRBD1. The J segment lost 4 bases and the V segment lost 7 bases, leaving 18 bases of the junction unmatched. CDR3 length: 16 amino acids. Germline V gene sequence: CDR1 DFQATT, CDR2 SNEGSKA (reference sequence). The CDR3 spells CSVEKGTGQLVYGYTF. The CDR3 DNA follows: TGCAGTGTAGAAAAGGGGACGGGACAGCTAGTCTATGGCTACACCTTC.

V gene TRBV6-1 combines with J gene TRBJ2-3; D perhaps matches TRBD2 (5 bases). Germline CDR1 reads MNHNS; CDR2 reads SASEGT. The CDR3 spans 17 residues. V dropped 5 bases and J dropped 0 bases, with 18 bases sitting between them. CDR3 coding DNA: TGTGCCAGCAGTACCATACGCGAGGGAAAAAGCACAGATACGCAGTATTTT. The encoded protein is CASSTIREGKSTDTQYF.

The chain joins TRBV27 to TRBJ2-1; the D is unclear. Per germline, CDR1 MNHEY and CDR2 SMNVEV (reference sequence). This CDR3 contains 13 residues. Trimming removed 2 bases from V and 4 bases from J, with 6 bases in between. CDR3 sequence reads: CASSLVDYNEQFF. The CDR3, as DNA: TGTGCCAGCAGTTTAGTGGATTACAATGAGCAGTTCTTC.

The chain carries TRBV5-1 and TRBJ1-4; TRBD1 matches 7 bases. J lost 4 bases, V lost 3 bases, and 3 bases had no gene match. Germline loops: CDR1 SGHRS, CDR2 YFSETQ. CDR3 length: 14 amino acids. The CDR3 sequence: CASSSGQVNEKLFF. The DNA of the CDR3 is TGCGCCAGCAGCTCCGGACAGGTTAATGAAAAACTGTTTTTT.